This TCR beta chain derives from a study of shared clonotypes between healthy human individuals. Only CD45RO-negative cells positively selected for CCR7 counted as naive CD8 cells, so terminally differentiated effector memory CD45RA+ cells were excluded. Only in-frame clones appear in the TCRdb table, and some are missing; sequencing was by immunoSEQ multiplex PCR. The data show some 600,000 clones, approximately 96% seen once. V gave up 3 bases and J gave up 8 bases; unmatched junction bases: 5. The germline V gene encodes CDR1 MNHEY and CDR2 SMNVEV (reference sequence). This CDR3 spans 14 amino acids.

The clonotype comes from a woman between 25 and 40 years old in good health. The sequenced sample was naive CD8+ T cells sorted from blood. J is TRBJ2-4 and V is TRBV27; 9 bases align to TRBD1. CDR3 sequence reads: CASSFLGQGDIQYF. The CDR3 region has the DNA TGTGCCAGCAGTTTTTTGGGACAGGGTGACATTCAGTACTTC.